This TCR beta chain emerged from a study of shared clonotypes between healthy human individuals. Study-wide results and caveats: Relative to memory subsets, naive subsets generally showed larger estimated richness.

CD45RA+ naive and CD45RA-negative memory subsets were separated from CD4+ cells. Germline V gene data show CDR1 as SGHRS and CDR2 as YFSETQ. This CDR3 is built from 15 residues. With V trimmed by 6 bases and J by 7 bases, 11 bases remained unmatched. The repertoire was sequenced with immunoSEQ multiplex PCR; TCRdb's copy has only in-frame clones and lacks some. The sample yields millions of clones, 90% to 95% seen once. To note about this clone: Its antigen is unidentified.

Sequenced material: naive CD4+ T cells sorted from blood. Subset described: CD45RA+ positively selected. This rearrangement joins TRBV5-1 to TRBJ2-1; 9 bases line up with TRBD2. This sequence originates from a young man in good health. The CDR3 DNA is TGCGCCAGCACCCCTGGTGGGCTAGCGGGGAATGAGCAGTTCTTC. The encoded protein is CASTPGGLAGNEQFF.